This T cell receptor (beta chain) was documented in a study of cytomegalovirus exposure and HLA in healthy donors (dated by TCRdb to 2016 to 2017). Looking at the study overall: In an earlier analysis of approximately 640 of the donors, around 290 Gb of sequence data and 117 million unique TCR beta sequences from 180 million or so T cells were reported. An early release that covered about 640 HLA-typed donors contained around 300 gigabases of sequencing data and tens of millions of unique TCR sequences. Among the roughly 370 genotyped donors, around 81% belonged to the genetic ancestry cluster associated with self-reported Caucasian donors. The study was designed to test whether signatures of past pathogen exposure could be identified by cataloging public T cell receptors. Using immunosequencing, the study profiled T cell repertoires from about 620 subjects and related those repertoires to cytomegalovirus serostatus. Along with the approximately 600-subject first cohort, a separate validation cohort of over 90 different subjects was used. To predict cytomegalovirus infection status, the study brought together high-throughput TCR immunosequencing, statistical association of individual TCRs with disease status, and machine learning. In a later analysis, previously published TCR beta repertoires from 550 to 700 donors were re-analyzed and high-resolution HLA genotyping was added so that TCR occurrence patterns could be studied. In the later analysis, no new phenotypic data were used to find candidate immune exposures; instead, reliance was placed on TCR beta sequences and their occurrence across donors. An earlier analysis of fewer than 700 of the donors applied high-throughput TCR beta sequencing to assess whether each TCR beta V gene segment acted as functional or pseudogenic. Alongside the repertoire data, information on donor age, sex, ethnicity and CMV serostatus was compiled. In a later genetic analysis, genome-wide SNP genotypes for about three fifths of the 666 donors were used, and that subset was treated as a discovery cohort. Every repertoire in the discovery cohort had been generated on one and the same sequencing platform. HLA typing covered class I and class II loci at four-digit resolution. The number of typed donors differed by locus: about 620-640 for A, B, C, DRB1 and DQB1; some 540 for DQA1; over 600 for DPA1; and around 470 for DPB1. Several DR-DQ haplotypes were treated as single units for association and clustering because of strong linkage in the cohort. Among around 400 genotyped donors of the cohort, an average of about 220,000 unique TCR beta nucleotide sequences was sequenced per donor, of which approximately 18% were non-productive. Points the paper makes about the study in general: CMV serostatus was the only immune exposure information available for the cohort. A later genetic analysis reported fewer N-insertions in productive TCRs among donors in an Asian-associated ancestry cluster than the roughly 670-donor mean. Three of the identified cytomegalovirus-associated TCR beta chains were confirmed in vitro to be specific for cytomegalovirus antigens. The cohort was sequenced for TCR beta chains only, and without alpha or paired-chain data the features that could be detected were limited. The authors suggested that the approach could potentially be generalized to other disease states and immunological phenotypes. According to a later analysis, parvovirus B19, influenza, CMV and Epstein-Barr virus appeared linked to several top co-occurrence clusters. Compared with equally common non-associated chains, HLA-associated TCR beta chains in a later analysis were more clonally expanded and had lower generation probabilities. Because counts were too low, about 17 rarely observed V segments, including chromosome 9 orphons, were excluded from the earlier analysis of several hundred of the donors. A further reported finding was that TCR beta sequences accurately predicted the HLA-A and HLA-B alleles for most subjects in the first cohort. Cytomegalovirus status was reported to be diagnosed by the classifier with high specificity and sensitivity in both the original and validation cohorts. An association between a missense DCLRE1C variant and V-gene and J-gene trimming of TCR beta chains was found in a later genetic analysis and replicated in an independent cohort. In an earlier analysis of under 600 of the donors, most TCR beta V segments were observed in productive rearrangements about 87% or about 30% of the time, broadly matching IMGT annotations. A cluster of highly shared sequence variants was judged likely to be a technical artifact of the sequencing pipeline. A later analysis found that TCR association rates varied across HLA loci, with DRB1 alleles showing the most associated TCRs and HLA-C alleles the fewest. When HLA alleles, especially DR and DQ, strongly co-occurred, TCR associations were difficult to assign to individual alleles. Sequencing depth was assumed to be roughly uniform across donors in the presence/absence analyses, though that assumption may not hold. The study listed 164 TCR beta chains as associated with cytomegalovirus. Because some donors lacked HLA typing at each locus, the association tests relied only on the typed subset. In a later analysis, most CMV-associated TCR beta chains were found to appear HLA-restricted, with HLA associations seemingly driven largely by CMV exposure. Most TCR sequences were observed very rarely across donors, whereas some public TCRs were present in many individuals. Some IMGT-functional V segments, including TRBV6-2 and TRBV6-3, could not be distinguished by the 87-base-pair reads and were therefore excluded. Correlated functional status among segregating V segments might reflect linkage disequilibrium, but an unknown experimental factor could not be ruled out. A later analysis associated 17,000 or so TCR beta sequences with specific HLA alleles at a false discovery rate of 0.05.

Receptor libraries were prepared by the immunoSEQ multiplex PCR assay. A mixture of 60 forward primers for TCR Vbeta segments and 13 reverse primers for TCR Jbeta segments was used in the multiplex PCR. A multiplex PCR assay on genomic DNA amplified the CDR3 region of rearranged TCR beta genes. The amplified TCR beta libraries were sequenced on the Illumina HiSeq System as 87-base-pair reads. Per the source publication's procedure: Across the roughly 640 repertoires, a later analysis counted 80 million or so unique TCR beta chains, some 11 million of which were shared by at least two donors. Raw reads were error-corrected and collapsed into unique sequences with a nearest-neighbor algorithm that merged closely related sequences to remove PCR and sequencing errors. CDR3 sequences were aligned to IMGT reference sequences to assign V, D and J gene segments. For a sequence to be retained, at least a six-nucleotide match to both a V gene segment and a J gene segment was required. A rearrangement was called productive if the CDR3 had no stop codons and remained in frame with V and J, and every other rearrangement was called non-productive. CDR3 was defined by IMGT convention, running from the second conserved V-encoded cysteine to the conserved J-encoded phenylalanine. In an earlier analysis of more than 550 of the donors, sequences lacking an unambiguous match to a single V gene segment were excluded. An earlier analysis of a few hundred of the donors called V segments functional above 56.7% productive rearrangements and segregating when the between-donor standard deviation exceeded 5%. A statistical classification framework was built for diagnosing cytomegalovirus status from the catalog of TCR beta chain sequences. V and J gene assignment, in a later analysis, came from comparing TCR nucleotide sequences with IMGT/GENE-DB human TR gene sequences. In a later analysis, CDR3 sequences and most-parsimonious VDJ recombination scenarios were assigned using the TCRdist pipeline. In a later analysis, each TCR beta chain was defined by its CDR3 amino acid sequence together with its V-gene family, and reads without a unique V-gene family were excluded. In a later analysis, approximately 590 highly shared, low-generation-probability nucleotide sequences were removed to address suspected cross-contamination and a sequencing artifact. In a later analysis, a clonal expansion index was calculated for each public chain from normalized within-repertoire ranks of inferred template counts. In a later analysis, generation probabilities were computed with a VDJ recombination model fitted to out-of-frame rearrangements, and the resulting probabilities were checked against IGoR. A later analysis scored TCR-TCR, TCR-HLA and TCR-CMV co-occurrence with hypergeometric tests, applying a repertoire-size bias correction to TCR pairs. False discovery rates were estimated in a later analysis by permuting HLA or CMV assignments 20 times. In a later analysis, co-occurring TCRs were grouped with DBSCAN, and TCRdist sequence similarity was added when clustering was performed within HLA-allele-positive subsets. Repertoires with fewer than 30,000 or more than 120,000 public chains, plus five repertoires with anomalous nucleotide sharing, were excluded from co-occurrence clustering. The clones in this table, taken by TCRdb from immuneACCESS, are in-frame only. Not every clone is retained; where verified, under half of the shortfall comes from an unresolved V gene, and the cause of the rest is unknown. V and J calls and clone size follow that table, whereas D and trimming were derived from the DNA. In this sample the table shows 150,000 to 200,000 clones, more than 85% of which occur a single time. Roughly 1.7% of the sample is in the top ten clones.

The cohort consisted of 666 healthy bone marrow donors. Cohort members were all nominally healthy when sampled, although unrecorded immune exposures were likely present. The donor was CMV seronegative and belonged to the group of roughly 330 seronegative cohort members. Each donor provided a peripheral blood sample, and peripheral blood mononuclear cells were used for TCR beta sequencing. The Qiagen DNeasy Blood Extraction Kit was used to extract genomic DNA from the blood cell samples. CDR1 and CDR2 are drawn from the germline V gene: MNHEY, SVGAGI. V loses 2 bases, J loses 7 bases, and the germline ends lie 11 bases apart. Counted from cysteine to phenylalanine, this CDR3 has 13 amino acids. Only the CDR3 DNA stays, 39 bases, in frame from base 1. Concerning this clone: Which antigen it targets is not known. Base-call qualities are not available, and no considerably larger clone is one nucleotide away.

This clonotype was sampled from a woman between 18 and 30 years old in good health and CMV-seronegative. The chain links TRBV6-5 with TRBJ2-5; the D gene cannot be resolved reliably. Sample: PBMCs. The DNA sequence is TGTGCCAGCAGTTACGCCGGTCGTGGGACCCAGTACTTC. Translated, it reads CASSYAGRGTQYF.